This T cell receptor (beta chain) was documented in a study of T-cell memory formation after mild COVID-19. Regarding the study as a whole: The study found contracting CD4+ clones mainly in CM and EM and contracting CD8+ clones in EMRA.

A single record per CDR3 protein comes from TCRdb applying MiXCR to the 5' RACE reads. The data contain some 88,000 distinct CDR3 sequences, approximately 23% of them singletons. The table lists this clonotype with a few counts. The antigen is undetermined. The sequenced material came from PBMCs or a T cell subset sorted from them (not recorded which). The clonotype was recovered from a man in his late teens or twenties who had mild COVID-19 (a few samples of this study predate the infection). Cell type and time point are not known.

Here the CDR3 DNA reads TGTGCCAGCAGTGAAGCCCCCTTAATGGCCAATGAGCAGTTCTTC. Its protein is CASSEAPLMANEQFF. The rearrangement uses TRBV25-1 and TRBJ2-1; D unresolved. Deletions cut 2 bases from V and 6 bases from J, with 14 bases between. CDR3 size: 15 residues. Per germline, CDR1 MGHDK and CDR2 SYGVNS.